This passage covers 13 T cell receptor delta chains from one sample sequenced in a study of γδ T cells in repeated Plasmodium falciparum infection. TCRdb re-called clones from the multiplex PCR reads using CATT. Found here are approximately 90,000 delta-chain clones, 0.8% to 1% of them singletons; the top ten hold around 9.6%. Bulk repertoires came from Vgamma9/Vdelta2+ or Vdelta2-negative gammadelta T cells flow-sorted from PBMC. Material for sequencing was gamma-delta T cells from blood. All receptors come from a pool of human donors (malaria-infected and uninfected, not separated).

Of note for this clone: The protein held in TCRdb is that of a much larger clone and does not match this DNA's translation at residue 12, likely because of a read error; the protein shown is translated from the DNA. The rearrangement joins TRDV2 to TRDJ1, with 7 bases fitting TRDD3. This CDR3 has 18 residues. Germline V gene data show CDR1 as GEAIGNYY and CDR2 as EKD. Losses at the gene ends were 1 base for V and 0 bases for J; bases not matched to a gene: 13. CDR3 loop: CACDTLGAENLHTDKLIF. CDR3 coding DNA: TGTGCCTGTGACACGCTGGGGGCTGAGAACTTGCACACCGATAAACTCATCTTT.

This clone appeared a few times. This likely stems from a read error, as it lies one base from a far larger clone. The identical CDR3 is also encoded by other nucleotide sequences in the sample. This chain joins TRDV2 and TRDJ3, with 7 bases fitting TRDD3. TCRdb leaves out the J gene; it was filled in here by matching the DNA to germline. This CDR3 contains 18 residues. Germline V gene sequence: CDR1 GEAIGNYY, CDR2 EKD. CDR3 coding DNA: TGTGCCTGTGATGATGCTGGGGGCCCCTCCTGGGATACCCGACAGATGTTTTTC. This codes for CACDDAGGPSWDTRQMFF.

Regarding this clone: For this DNA, TCRdb reports the protein of a much larger clone, which diverges at residue 18, most likely from a read error; the protein presented here is translated directly from the DNA. The J segment was not called; the V segment is TRDV1; TRDD3 reflects the table's D call only, with no check against the DNA. Germline V gene data show CDR1 as TSWWSYY and CDR2 as QGS. The CDR3 runs 19 residues. CDR3 amino acids: CALGERRTLRRDYTDKLTF. In DNA form, the CDR3 reads TGTGCTCTTGGGGAACGGAGAACGCTACGGAGGGATTACACCGATAAACTCACCTTT.

Points on this clone: The protein recorded in TCRdb matches a much larger clone and deviates from this DNA's translation at residue 10, suggesting a read error; the protein here is obtained by translating the DNA. This chain uses TRDV1 with TRDJ2; D possibly corresponds to TRDD3 (6 bases). TCRdb gives no J gene; it was assigned here by matching the DNA to germline. The germline CDR1 and CDR2 sequences are TSWWSYY and QGS. V lost 9 bases and J lost 6, with 20 bases in between. This CDR3 contains 15 residues. The CDR3 DNA sequence: TGTGCTCTGACCTACGAAGGGATATCGGCAGCACAACTCTTCTTT. Amino acids: CALTYEGISAAQLFF.

This clone was observed a few times. The TCRdb protein comes from a much larger clone and disagrees with this DNA's translation at residue 12, likely due to a read error; the protein given here is derived from the DNA. This chain joins TRDV1 and TRDJ1; D is possibly TRDD2 (5 bases). TCRdb records no J gene; here it was assigned by comparing the DNA to germline. Germline V lookup: CDR1 TSWWSYY, CDR2 QGS. This CDR3 region has 23 residues. V was pared by 5 bases and J by 4 bases, with 41 bases between. In nucleotides, the CDR3 is TGTGCTCTTGGGAACCCCCTAGGTCCTAGACCCTATCTGGTGAACTATCCCAGCGATAAACTCATCTTT. This gives the protein CALGNPLGPRPYLVNYPSDKLIF.

Turning to this clone: TCRdb assigns this DNA the protein of a much larger clone, which departs from its translation at residue 9; this likely reflects a read error, and the protein shown comes from translating the DNA. The chain carries TRDV1 and TRDJ1; 8 bases agree with TRDD3. TCRdb supplies no J gene; here it was assigned by aligning the nucleotide sequence to germline. With 4 bases clipped from V and 0 bases from J, the junction kept 19 bases outside the gene matches. The CDR3 totals 20 residues. Germline CDR1 and CDR2: TSWWSYY and QGS. As DNA, the CDR3 is TGTGCTCTTGGGGTCCTACTTCCTGCAGGGGGGATATCGTACACCGATAAACTCATCTTT. Amino acids: CALGVLLPAGGISYTDKLIF.

This clone has just a few counts. This DNA's translation differs at residue 5 from TCRdb's protein, which comes from a much larger clone; a read error is likely, and the protein shown is translated from the DNA. The chain recombines TRDV1 with TRDJ1, with 11 bases matching TRDD3. V lost 4 bases, J lost 1 base, and 11 bases stayed unmatched. This CDR3 is built from 18 residues. Looked up from germline, CDR1 is TSWWSYY and CDR2 is QGS. The CDR3 reads CALGGRGFGGYATDKLIF. The CDR3 bases are TGTGCTCTTGGGGGAAGGGGCTTTGGGGGATACGCCACCGATAAACTCATCTTT.

This clone was detected ten times or more. A read error likely explains this, since a far larger clone differs by one base. At the DNA level, this CDR3 is encoded by other sequences in the same sample as well. The chain employs TRDV2 and TRDJ1; 7 bases are shared with TRDD3. From germline, CDR1 is GEAIGNYY and CDR2 EKD. This CDR3 comprises 17 residues. As DNA, the CDR3 is TGTGCCTGCGACCGGATGGGGGGATCTCCGGGCACCGATAAACTCATTTTT. Protein: CACDRMGGSPGTDKLIF.

A few counts support this clone. A single base is all that separates this from a far larger clone, so a read error is likely. The sample has other DNA sequences that encode this CDR3 too. With the J gene uncalled, the V gene is TRDV1; the table's TRDD3 call for D was not verified on the DNA. CDR3 length: 24 amino acids. The V gene's germline CDR1 is TSWWSYY and CDR2 QGS. CDR3 in amino acids: CALGEQGLPTLWDATGDNTDKLIF. CDR3 in DNA: TGTGCTCTTGGGGAACAGGGCCTTCCTACGCTCTGGGATGCTACTGGGGACAACACCGATAAGCTCATCTTT.

In the case of this clone: TCRdb lists the protein of a much larger clone for this DNA, which differs at residue 6, so this is likely a read error; the protein given here is translated from the DNA itself. The chain links TRDV2 to TRDJ1; 12 positions match TRDD3. As TCRdb names no J gene, one was assigned here on the basis of a DNA match to germline. The germline V gene has CDR1 GEAIGNYY and CDR2 EKD. V was clipped by 0 bases and J by 0 bases; unmatched bases: 10. The CDR3 totals 19 residues. Here the CDR3 reads CACDTRIWGIRGYTDKLIF. In DNA form, the CDR3 reads TGTGCCTGTGACACCCGGATCTGGGGGATACGCGGGTACACCGATAAACTCATCTTT.

Notes on this clone: TCRdb's entry gives the protein of a much larger clone, which mismatches this DNA's translation at residue 8, likely from a read error; the protein reported here is translated from the DNA. The V and J genes are TRDV1 and TRDJ1, with D possibly TRDD3 on 5 matching bases. The germline CDR1 and CDR2 sequences are TSWWSYY and QGS. The CDR3 consists of 16 residues. The germline V and J ends were trimmed by 0 bases and 0 bases, with 11 bases remaining between them. The CDR3 is CALGELGEIHTDKLIF. CDR3 bases: TGTGCTCTTGGGGAACTAGGGGAGATACACACCGATAAACTCATCTTT.

Comments on this clone: The translation of this DNA and the TCRdb protein of a much larger clone differ at residue 15, probably owing to a read error; the protein shown here is translated from the DNA. The rearrangement links TRDV2 to TRDJ1; TRDD3 matches 8 bases. The CDR3 totals 17 residues. Germline CDR1 and CDR2: GEAIGNYY and EKD. CDR3: CACDAITGGMYTDKPIF. In nucleotides, the CDR3 is TGTGCCTGTGACGCGATTACTGGGGGTATGTACACCGATAAACCCATCTTT.

To note about this clone: This likely traces to a read error, being one base from a far larger clone. The same CDR3 arises from other DNA sequences in this sample as well. This chain connects TRDV1 to TRDJ1, with 8 bases lining up with TRDD3. TCRdb leaves out the J gene; it was filled in here by matching the DNA to germline. The V segment lost 4 bases and the J segment 1 base; nucleotides outside the gene matches: 20. The CDR3 is 20 residues long. Per germline, CDR1 TSWWSYY and CDR2 QGS. The CDR3 sequence is CALGAPSRTGGYAATDKLIF. The CDR3 region has the DNA TGTGCTCTTGGGGCCCCCTCTCGGACTGGGGGGTACGCAGCCACCGATAAACTCATCTTT.